The 10 T cell receptor beta chains given below trace back to one sample, sequenced in a study of blood T cell repertoires in COVID-19. The assay was immunoSEQ multiplex PCR, and TCRdb's table has in-frame clones only and misses some. The table includes some 70,000 clones, 80% to 90% detected once. Sequencing was carried out using peripheral blood. The origin of the receptors is a young man with acute or convalescent COVID-19.

The CDR3 is CASSYDKTNQPQHF. The CDR3 nucleotides are TGTGCCAGCAGTTATGACAAAACCAATCAGCCCCAGCATTTT. The chain links TRBV6-6 to TRBJ1-5; D is undetermined. The CDR3 spans 14 residues. The germline CDR1 and CDR2 sequences are MNHNY and SVGAGI (reference sequence). V lost 3 bases and J 3 bases, leaving 9 bases between the germline ends.

This clone was found once. The chain couples TRBV4-1 to TRBJ1-2; D is uncertain. The CDR3 is 14 residues long. Germline CDR1 and CDR2: MGHRA and YSYEKL. Trimming stripped 1 base from V and 4 bases from J, with 10 bases between. In nucleotides, the CDR3 is TGCGCCAGCAGCCAAGGCGACGCGGCCTATGGCTACACCTTC. It specifies CASSQGDAAYGYTF.

The chain uses TRBV30 and TRBJ1-4, with no clear D. This CDR3 is built from 12 residues. Trimming left V 0 bases short and J 8 bases short, with 7 bases between. From germline, CDR1 is GTSNPN and CDR2 SVGIG (reference sequence). As DNA, the CDR3 is TGTGCCTGGAGTGTCTTGCGCGAAAAACTGTTTTTT. Its protein product is CAWSVLREKLFF.

The V call is TRBV28, the J call TRBJ1-5; 7 bases fit TRBD1. Germline CDR1 MDHEN, CDR2 SYDVKM. J gave up 10 bases and V 5 bases, and 8 bases lay outside the gene matches. This CDR3 has 13 residues. CDR3 amino acids: CASSPGTVIPQHF. In nucleotides, the CDR3 is TGTGCCAGCAGTCCCGGGACAGTCATACCCCAGCATTTT.

The V gene is TRBV19, the J gene TRBJ2-5; 10 bases match TRBD1. CDR1 is LNHDA, CDR2 SQIVND, per germline (reference sequence). V shed 4 bases and J 5 bases; nucleotides not matched to a gene: 4. The CDR3 length is 14 residues. As DNA, the CDR3 is TGTGCCAGTAGTAGGACAGGGGGAAGGGAGACCCAGTACTTC. Protein: CASSRTGGRETQYF.

This chain joins TRBV25-1 and TRBJ2-6; possibly TRBD1 for D (6 bases). Germline V CDR1 and CDR2: MGHDK, SYGVNS. The CDR3 length is 16 residues. The V and J ends lost 3 bases and 1 base respectively, with 10 bases between them. CDR3: CASSENRASGANVLTF. CDR3 DNA sequence: TGTGCCAGCAGTGAGAACAGGGCGTCTGGGGCCAACGTCCTGACTTTC.

This rearrangement joins TRBV9 to TRBJ1-1; D perhaps matches TRBD1 (5 bases). CDR1 is SGDLS, CDR2 YYNGEE, per germline. V lost 4 bases, J lost 6 bases, and 19 bases lay in between. The CDR3 covers 15 residues. In nucleotides, the CDR3 is TGTGCCAGCAGCCCGGGGGGTGGGGTCGGGCCTGAAGCTTTCTTT. Translating it yields CASSPGGGVGPEAFF.

The chain couples TRBV19 to TRBJ2-5; the D gene is possibly TRBD1 (5 bases). V lost 4 bases and J lost 2, with 14 bases in between. This CDR3 is 15 amino acids long. Germline-derived CDR1 and CDR2 are LNHDA and SQIVND (reference sequence). The CDR3 reads CASSTQASPQETQYF. CDR3 DNA: TGTGCCAGTAGTACACAGGCTTCCCCGCAAGAGACCCAGTACTTC.

V and J are TRBV5-8 and TRBJ2-1; D unresolved. Germline CDR1 and CDR2: SGHTS and YDEGEE. Trimming pared 2 bases from V and 10 bases from J, leaving 7 bases between. CDR3 length equals 11 residues. In nucleotides, the CDR3 is TGTGCCAGCAGCTTAGTGAGGGAGCAGTTCTTC. Residues: CASSLVREQFF.

The rearrangement uses TRBV27 and TRBJ1-5, with D unresolved. The germline gives CDR1 MNHEY, CDR2 SMNVEV (reference sequence). This CDR3 region has 15 residues. V lost 0 bases and J lost 5, with 11 bases in between. The CDR3 bases are TGTGCCAGCAGTTTATCGATTGGAGCCCATCAGCCCCAGCATTTT. Its protein is CASSLSIGAHQPQHF.